This T cell receptor beta chain stems from a study of blood T cell repertoires in COVID-19. Clones were read by immunoSEQ multiplex PCR, and TCRdb kept only the in-frame ones, dropping some. Of roughly 250,000 clones detected, about 87% appear once; the ten largest clones hold 1.6%. In germline, CDR1 is SGHDT, CDR2 YYEEEE. The V end lost 0 bases, the J end lost 7 bases, and 16 bases lay between the germline ends. This CDR3 comprises 15 residues. The receptor was isolated from a woman aged 45 to 65 who had recovered from COVID-19. This chain uses TRBV5-6 with TRBJ2-5, with a possible D match to TRBD2 (5 bases). Sequencing used PBMCs or T cells enriched from blood (not recorded which). CDR3 protein: CASSLVRAGGRTQYF. The CDR3, as DNA: TGTGCCAGCAGCTTGGTGAGGGCAGGTGGTAGGACCCAGTACTTC.